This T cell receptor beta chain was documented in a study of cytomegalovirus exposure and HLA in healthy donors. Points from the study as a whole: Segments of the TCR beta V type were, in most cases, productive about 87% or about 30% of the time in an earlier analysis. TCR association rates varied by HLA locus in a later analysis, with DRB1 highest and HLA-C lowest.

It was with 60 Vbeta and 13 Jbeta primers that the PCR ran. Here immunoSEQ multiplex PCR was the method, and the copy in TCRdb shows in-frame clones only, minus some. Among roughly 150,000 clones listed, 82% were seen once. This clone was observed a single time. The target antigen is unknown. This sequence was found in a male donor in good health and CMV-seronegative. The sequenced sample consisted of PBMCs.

The CDR3 reads CASIRRGSYNEQFF. The CDR3 DNA reads as TGTGCCAGCATTAGGAGAGGCTCCTACAATGAGCAGTTCTTC. This sequence joins TRBV28 and TRBJ2-1; no reliable D call. Between the trimmed V and J ends, which lost 7 bases and 0 bases, there was a span of 10 bases. This CDR3 contains 14 residues. Germline assignment: CDR1 MDHEN and CDR2 SYDVKM.